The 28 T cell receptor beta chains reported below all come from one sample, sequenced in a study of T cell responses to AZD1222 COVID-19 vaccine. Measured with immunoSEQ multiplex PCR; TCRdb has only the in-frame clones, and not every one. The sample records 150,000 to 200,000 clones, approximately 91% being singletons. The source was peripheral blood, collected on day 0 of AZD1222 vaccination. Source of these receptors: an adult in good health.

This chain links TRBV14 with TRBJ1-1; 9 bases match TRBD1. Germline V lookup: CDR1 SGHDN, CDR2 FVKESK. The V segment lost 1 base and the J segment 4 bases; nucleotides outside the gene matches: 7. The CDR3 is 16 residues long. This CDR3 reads CASSQVTGGLGTEAFF. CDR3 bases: TGTGCCAGCAGCCAAGTCACAGGGGGCTTGGGCACTGAAGCTTTCTTT.

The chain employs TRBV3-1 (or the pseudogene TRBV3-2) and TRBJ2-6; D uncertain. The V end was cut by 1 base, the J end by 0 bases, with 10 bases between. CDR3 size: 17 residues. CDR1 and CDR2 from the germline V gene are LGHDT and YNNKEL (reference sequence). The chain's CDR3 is CASSQGIENSGANVLTF. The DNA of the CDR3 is TGTGCCAGCAGCCAAGGGATTGAAAACTCTGGGGCCAACGTCCTGACTTTC.

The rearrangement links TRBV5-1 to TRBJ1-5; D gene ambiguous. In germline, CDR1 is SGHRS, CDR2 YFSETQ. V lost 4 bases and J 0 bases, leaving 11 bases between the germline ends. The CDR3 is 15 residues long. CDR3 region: CASSPDALSNQPQHF. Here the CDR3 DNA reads TGCGCCAGCAGCCCGGACGCACTTAGCAATCAGCCCCAGCATTTT.

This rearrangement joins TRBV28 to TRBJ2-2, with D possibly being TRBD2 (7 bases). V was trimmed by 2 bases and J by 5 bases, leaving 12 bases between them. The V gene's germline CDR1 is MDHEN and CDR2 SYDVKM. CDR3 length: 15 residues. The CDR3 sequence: CASSLGGALTGELFF. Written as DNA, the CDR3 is TGTGCCAGCAGTTTAGGGGGGGCTTTGACCGGGGAGCTGTTTTTT. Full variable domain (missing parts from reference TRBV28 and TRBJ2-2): DVKVTQSSRYLVKRTGEKVFLECVQDMDHENMFWYRQDPGLGLRLIYFSYDVKMKEKGDIPEGYSVSREKKERFSLILESASTNQTSMYLCASSLGGALTGELFFGEGSRLTVL.

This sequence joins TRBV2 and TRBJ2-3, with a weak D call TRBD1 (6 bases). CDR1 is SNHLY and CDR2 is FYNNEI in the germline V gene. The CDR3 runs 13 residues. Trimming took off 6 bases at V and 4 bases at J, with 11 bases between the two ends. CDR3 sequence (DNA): TGTGCCAGCAGCCTCAGGGGCCCAGATACGCAGTATTTT. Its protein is CASSLRGPDTQYF.

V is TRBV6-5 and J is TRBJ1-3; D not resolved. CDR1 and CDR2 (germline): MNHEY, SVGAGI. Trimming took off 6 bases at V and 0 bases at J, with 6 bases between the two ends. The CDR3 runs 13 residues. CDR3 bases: TGTGCCAGCAGAGGGCCCTCTGGAAACACCATATATTTT. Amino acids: CASRGPSGNTIYF.

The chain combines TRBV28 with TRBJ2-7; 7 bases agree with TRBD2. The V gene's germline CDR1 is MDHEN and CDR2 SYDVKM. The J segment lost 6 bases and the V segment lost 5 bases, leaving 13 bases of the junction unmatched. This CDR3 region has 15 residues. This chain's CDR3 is CASSPSGGYRGEQYF. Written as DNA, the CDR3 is TGTGCCAGCAGTCCCTCCGGGGGGTATCGCGGCGAGCAGTACTTC.

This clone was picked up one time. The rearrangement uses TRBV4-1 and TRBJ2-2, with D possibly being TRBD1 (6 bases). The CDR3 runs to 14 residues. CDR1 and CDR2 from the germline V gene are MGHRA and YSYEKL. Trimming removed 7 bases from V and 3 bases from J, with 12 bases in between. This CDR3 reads CASNTGFYTGELFF. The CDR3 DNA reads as TGCGCCAGCAACACAGGGTTTTACACCGGGGAGCTGTTTTTT.

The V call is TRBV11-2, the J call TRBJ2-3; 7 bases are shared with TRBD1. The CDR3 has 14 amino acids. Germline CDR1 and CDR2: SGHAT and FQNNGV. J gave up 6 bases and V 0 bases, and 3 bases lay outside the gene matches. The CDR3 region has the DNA TGTGCCAGCAGCTTAGACAGGGGGTCGGATACGCAGTATTTT. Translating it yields CASSLDRGSDTQYF.

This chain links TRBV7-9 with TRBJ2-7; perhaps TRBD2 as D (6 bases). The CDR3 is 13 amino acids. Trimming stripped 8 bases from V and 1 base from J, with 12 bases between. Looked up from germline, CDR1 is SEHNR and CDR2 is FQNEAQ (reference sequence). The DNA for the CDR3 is TGTGCCAGCGATCCGGGGGAGTCCTACGAGCAGTACTTC. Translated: CASDPGESYEQYF.

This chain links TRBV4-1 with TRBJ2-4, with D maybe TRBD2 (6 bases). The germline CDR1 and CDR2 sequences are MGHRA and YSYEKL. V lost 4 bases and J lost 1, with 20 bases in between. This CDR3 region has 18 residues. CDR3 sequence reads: CASSPPIQGGGAKNIQYF. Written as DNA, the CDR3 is TGCGCCAGCAGCCCCCCTATCCAGGGAGGTGGGGCCAAAAACATTCAGTACTTC.

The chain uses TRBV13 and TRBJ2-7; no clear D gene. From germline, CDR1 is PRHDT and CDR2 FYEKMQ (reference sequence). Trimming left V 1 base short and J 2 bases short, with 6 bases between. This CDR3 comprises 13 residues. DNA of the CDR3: TGTGCCAGCAGCTTAGACTTCACCTACGAGCAGTACTTC. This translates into CASSLDFTYEQYF.

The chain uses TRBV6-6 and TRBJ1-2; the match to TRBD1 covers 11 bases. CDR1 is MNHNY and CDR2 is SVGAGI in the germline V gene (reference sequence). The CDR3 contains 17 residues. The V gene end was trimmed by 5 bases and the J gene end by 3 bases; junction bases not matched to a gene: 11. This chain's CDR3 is CASSPRTGGAQDYGYTF. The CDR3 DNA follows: TGTGCCAGCAGTCCGCGGACAGGGGGCGCCCAGGACTATGGCTACACCTTC.

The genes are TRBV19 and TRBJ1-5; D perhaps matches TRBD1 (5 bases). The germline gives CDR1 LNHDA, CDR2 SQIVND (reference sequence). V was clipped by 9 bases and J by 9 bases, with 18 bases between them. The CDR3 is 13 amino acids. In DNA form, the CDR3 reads TGTGCCAGCCGGGGGGACCGATCAGGGCCCCAGCATTTT. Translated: CASRGDRSGPQHF.

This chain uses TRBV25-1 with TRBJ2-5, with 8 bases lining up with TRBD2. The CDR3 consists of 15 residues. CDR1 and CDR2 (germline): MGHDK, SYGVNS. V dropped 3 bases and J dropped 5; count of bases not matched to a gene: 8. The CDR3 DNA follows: TGTGCCAGCAGTGACTCGAGCGGGAGTGGGGAGACCCAGTACTTC. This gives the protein CASSDSSGSGETQYF.

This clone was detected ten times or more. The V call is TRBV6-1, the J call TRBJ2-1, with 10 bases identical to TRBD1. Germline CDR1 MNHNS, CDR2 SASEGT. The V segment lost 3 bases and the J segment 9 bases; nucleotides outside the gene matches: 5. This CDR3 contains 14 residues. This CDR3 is CASSDVTGGSEQFF. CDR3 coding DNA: TGTGCCAGCAGTGATGTGACAGGGGGCAGTGAGCAGTTCTTC.

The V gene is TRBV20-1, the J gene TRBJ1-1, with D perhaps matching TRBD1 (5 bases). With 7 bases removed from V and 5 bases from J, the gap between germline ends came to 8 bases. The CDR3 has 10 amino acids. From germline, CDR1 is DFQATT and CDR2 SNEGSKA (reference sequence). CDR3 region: CSGRATEAFF. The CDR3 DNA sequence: TGCAGTGGCAGGGCAACTGAAGCTTTCTTT.

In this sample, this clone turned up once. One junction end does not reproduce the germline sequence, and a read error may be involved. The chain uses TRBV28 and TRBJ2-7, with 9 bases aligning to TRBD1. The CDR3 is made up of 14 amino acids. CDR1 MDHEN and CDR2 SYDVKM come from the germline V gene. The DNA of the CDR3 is TGTGTCAGCAGACGGGACAGGGACTCCTACGAGCAGTACTTC. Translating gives CVSRRDRDSYEQYF.

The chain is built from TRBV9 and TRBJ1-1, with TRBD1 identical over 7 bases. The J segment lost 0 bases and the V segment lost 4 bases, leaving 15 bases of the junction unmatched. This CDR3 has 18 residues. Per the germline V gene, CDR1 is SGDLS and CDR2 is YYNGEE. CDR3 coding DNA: TGTGCCAGCAGCCTATTAGGGGGCGCCATTAGTATGAACACTGAAGCTTTCTTT. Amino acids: CASSLLGGAISMNTEAFF.

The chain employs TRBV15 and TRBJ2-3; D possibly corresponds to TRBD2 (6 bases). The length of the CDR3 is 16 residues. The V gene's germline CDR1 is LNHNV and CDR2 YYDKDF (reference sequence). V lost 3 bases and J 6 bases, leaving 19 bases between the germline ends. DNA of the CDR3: TGTGCCACCAGCAGGGGAGCGGGCGGTTCTGTGGATACGCAGTATTTT. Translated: CATSRGAGGSVDTQYF.

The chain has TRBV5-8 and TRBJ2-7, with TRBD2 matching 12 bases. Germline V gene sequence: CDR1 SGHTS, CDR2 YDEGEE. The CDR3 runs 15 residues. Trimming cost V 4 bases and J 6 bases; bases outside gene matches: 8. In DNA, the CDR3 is TGTGCCAGCAGCATAAGGACTAGCGGGAACATCGAGCAGTACTTC. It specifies CASSIRTSGNIEQYF.

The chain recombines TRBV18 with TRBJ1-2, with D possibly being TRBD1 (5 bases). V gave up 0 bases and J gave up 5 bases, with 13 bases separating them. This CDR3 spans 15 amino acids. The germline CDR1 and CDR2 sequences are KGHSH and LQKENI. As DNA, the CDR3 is TGTGCCAGCTCACCACCGGCAGGGTCAGGATATGGCTACACCTTC. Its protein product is CASSPPAGSGYGYTF.

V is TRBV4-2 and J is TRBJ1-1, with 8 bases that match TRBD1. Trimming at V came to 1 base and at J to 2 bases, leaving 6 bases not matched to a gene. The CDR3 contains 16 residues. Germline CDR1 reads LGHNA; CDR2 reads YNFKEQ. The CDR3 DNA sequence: TGTGCCAGCAGCCAAGGACAGGGGAGGGCTAACACTGAAGCTTTCTTT. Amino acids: CASSQGQGRANTEAFF.

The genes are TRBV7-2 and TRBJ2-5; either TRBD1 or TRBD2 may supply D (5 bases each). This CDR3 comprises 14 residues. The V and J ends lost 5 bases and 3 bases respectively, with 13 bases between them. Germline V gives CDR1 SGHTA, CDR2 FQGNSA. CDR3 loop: CASSRDHGEETQYF. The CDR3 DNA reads TGTGCCAGCAGCCGGGACCATGGGGAAGAGACCCAGTACTTC.

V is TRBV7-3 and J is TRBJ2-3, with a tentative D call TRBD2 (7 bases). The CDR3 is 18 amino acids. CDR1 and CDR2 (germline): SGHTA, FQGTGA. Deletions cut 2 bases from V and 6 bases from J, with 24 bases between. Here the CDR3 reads CASSLPGAAGVLGDTQYF. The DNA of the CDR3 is TGTGCCAGCAGCTTACCGGGGGCCGCGGGAGTATTGGGGGATACGCAGTATTTT. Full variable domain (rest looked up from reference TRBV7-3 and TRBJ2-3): GAGVSQTPSNKVTEKGKYVELRCDPISGHTALYWYRQSLGQGPEFLIYFQGTGAADDSGLPNDRFFAVRPEGSVSTLKIQRTERGDSAVYLCASSLPGAAGVLGDTQYFGPGTRLTVL.

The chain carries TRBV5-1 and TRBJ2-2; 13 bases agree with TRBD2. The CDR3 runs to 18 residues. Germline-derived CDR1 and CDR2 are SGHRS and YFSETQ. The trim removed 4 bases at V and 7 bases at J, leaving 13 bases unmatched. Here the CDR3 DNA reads TGCGCCAGCAGCAAATGGACTAGCGGGAGTGGTAGGGACGGGGAGCTGTTTTTT. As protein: CASSKWTSGSGRDGELFF.

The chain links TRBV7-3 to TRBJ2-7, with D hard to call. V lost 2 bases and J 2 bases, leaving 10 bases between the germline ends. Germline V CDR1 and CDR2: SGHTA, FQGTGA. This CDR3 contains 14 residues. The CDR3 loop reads CASSLGSGAYEQYF. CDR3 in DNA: TGTGCCAGCAGCTTAGGGTCCGGAGCCTACGAGCAGTACTTC.

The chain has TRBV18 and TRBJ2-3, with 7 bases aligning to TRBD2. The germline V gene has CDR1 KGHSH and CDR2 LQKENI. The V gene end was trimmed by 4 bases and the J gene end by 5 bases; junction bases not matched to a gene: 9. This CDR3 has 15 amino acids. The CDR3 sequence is CASSQSGRREDTQYF. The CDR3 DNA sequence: TGTGCCAGCTCACAATCCGGGAGGAGGGAAGATACGCAGTATTTT.